These 24 T cell receptor beta chains were all obtained from the same sample, sequenced in a study of CD4 and CD8 cells across lung adenocarcinoma regions. TCRdb redid the calling of the PCR reads with MiXCR, one entry per CDR3 protein. This table has about 19,000 distinct CDR3 sequences, approximately 50% appearing once. The sample was CD8+ T cells from the margin of a lung tumor. The origin of the receptors is a male donor with lung adenocarcinoma. The CD4 and CD8 labels of this study may be unreliable.

The gene calls are TRBV6-1 and TRBJ2-3; 10 bases are a match to TRBD2. Germline V gives CDR1 MNHNS, CDR2 SASEGT. This CDR3 is built from 16 residues. After removal of 7 bases from V and 4 bases from J, the junction contained 11 bases not matched to a gene. The CDR3 region is CASTRSGRARADTQYF. The CDR3 DNA follows: TGTGCCAGCACGAGGAGCGGGAGGGCCAGGGCAGATACGCAGTATTTT.

This clonotype was observed a handful of times. The chain employs TRBV11-1 and TRBJ2-6, with D unclear. V dropped 3 bases and J dropped 0 bases, with 6 bases sitting between them. Germline V gene data show CDR1 as SGHAT and CDR2 as FQDESV (reference sequence). This CDR3 has 15 residues. CDR3 in amino acids: CASSLVRSGANVLTF. As DNA, the CDR3 is TGTGCCAGCAGCTTGGTCCGCTCTGGGGCCAACGTCCTGACTTTC.

This clonotype was picked up one time. The chain is built from TRBV25-1 and TRBJ2-1; 7 nucleotides align to TRBD1. The CDR3 is 15 amino acids. Germline V gene lookup returns CDR1 MGHDK and CDR2 SYGVNS. The V gene end was trimmed by 5 bases and the J gene end by 2 bases; junction bases not matched to a gene: 6. The CDR3 nucleotides are TGTGCCAGCAGTACAGGGGCAACAGCCTACAATGAGCAGTTCTTC. Amino acid sequence: CASSTGATAYNEQFF.

This chain connects TRBV5-4 to TRBJ2-4; 7 bases fit TRBD1. The DNA end is a closer match to TRBJ2-5, so the J assignment may be wrong. The length of the CDR3 is 16 residues. Germline lookup yields CDR1 SGHNT and CDR2 YYREEE (reference sequence). The CDR3 loop is CASSLDGQVLGETQYF. The CDR3, as DNA: TGTGCCAGCAGCTTGGACGGACAGGTCTTAGGGGAGACCCAGTACTTC.

In its sample, this clonotype was seen a few times. V is TRBV24-1 and J is TRBJ2-3; no firm D call. CDR3 length: 12 residues. V was shortened by 1 base and J by 7 bases, with 5 bases between the two germline ends. CDR1 is KGHDR and CDR2 is SFDVKD in the germline V gene. CDR3 nucleotides: TGTGCCACCAGTGATTTATCTCATACGCAGTATTTT. It encodes CATSDLSHTQYF.

The chain combines TRBV6-1 with TRBJ2-3; the match to TRBD2 covers 7 bases. The CDR3 loop spans 16 amino acids. The germline gives CDR1 MNHNS, CDR2 SASEGT. V shed 8 bases, J shed 13 bases, and the junction held 24 bases outside the gene matches. The CDR3 DNA reads TGTGCCAGCGGGGGAGCCGGGAGCGGGGTTGGGGAGACCAAGTATTTT. It encodes CASGGAGSGVGETKYF.

The rearrangement links TRBV4-1 to TRBJ1-6; TRBD1 matches 7 bases. Germline CDR1 reads MGHRA; CDR2 reads YSYEKL. The CDR3 has 14 residues. V shed 4 bases and J 10 bases; nucleotides not matched to a gene: 7. The CDR3 DNA follows: TGCGCCAGCAGCCCGGGGACAGCGGGCTCACCCCTCCACTTT. Encoded protein: CASSPGTAGSPLHF.

This clonotype was seen once. The chain joins TRBV27 to TRBJ2-5; D is possibly TRBD1 or TRBD2 (5 bases each). The CDR3 loop spans 16 amino acids. V was shortened by 3 bases and J by 1 base, with 15 bases between the two germline ends. Germline V gene sequence: CDR1 MNHEY, CDR2 SMNVEV (reference sequence). Here the CDR3 reads CASSLRRGRGQETQYF. The CDR3 bases are TGTGCCAGCAGTTTGCGCCGGGGAAGGGGCCAAGAGACCCAGTACTTC.

This chain uses TRBV7-2 with TRBJ2-1; perhaps TRBD1 as D (6 bases). Trimming pared 1 base from V and 5 bases from J, leaving 15 bases between. Germline V gene lookup returns CDR1 SGHTA and CDR2 FQGNSA. The CDR3 covers 16 residues. CDR3: CASSLVRQAGHNEQFF. CDR3 nucleotide sequence: TGTGCCAGCAGCTTAGTAAGACAGGCTGGGCACAATGAGCAGTTCTTC.

V gene TRBV11-2 combines with J gene TRBJ1-1; D call uncertain. Germline V gene sequence: CDR1 SGHAT, CDR2 FQNNGV. The CDR3 loop spans 12 amino acids. V lost 5 bases and J 0 bases, leaving 4 bases between the germline ends. The CDR3: CASSLMNTEAFF. The CDR3 region has the DNA TGTGCCAGCAGCCTCATGAACACTGAAGCTTTCTTT.

This clonotype was counted at least ten times. The chain is built from TRBV4-1 and TRBJ2-7; 8 bases fit TRBD2. The CDR3 covers 17 residues. The junction had 9 bases not matched to a gene; V was cut back by 0 bases and J by 2 bases. Germline values: CDR1 MGHRA, CDR2 YSYEKL. CDR3 in DNA: TGCGCCAGCAGCCAAGATGCCGTAGCGGGGTTACCCTACGAGCAGTACTTC. Residues: CASSQDAVAGLPYEQYF.

The chain has TRBV11-2 and TRBJ2-1; D possibly uses TRBD1 or TRBD2 (5 bases each). Germline V gene lookup returns CDR1 SGHAT and CDR2 FQNNGV. The V and J ends lost 5 bases and 7 bases respectively, with 12 bases between them. The CDR3 is 13 amino acids. The chain's CDR3 is CASSTRWGNEQFF. The CDR3 region has the DNA TGTGCCAGCAGCACACGTTGGGGGAATGAGCAGTTCTTC. Drawing the rest from reference TRBV11-2 and TRBJ2-1, the complete variable domain is EAGVAQSPRYKIIEKRQSVAFWCNPISGHATLYWYQQILGQGPKLLIQFQNNGVVDDSQLPKDRFSAERLKGVDSTLKIQPAKLEDSAVYLCASSTRWGNEQFFGPGTRLTVL.

The chain carries TRBV27 and TRBJ2-3; possibly TRBD2 for D (6 bases). The CDR3 sequence is 13 residues long. Deletions cut 8 bases from V and 2 bases from J, with 11 bases between. Germline values: CDR1 MNHEY, CDR2 SMNVEV (reference sequence). The CDR3 sequence is CASWRANTDTQYF. The CDR3 DNA follows: TGTGCCAGCTGGAGGGCTAACACAGATACGCAGTATTTT.

The chain recombines TRBV7-7 with TRBJ2-3, with 11 bases fitting TRBD1. TRBJ2-1 matches the DNA end more closely, so the J call is doubtful. The germline V gene has CDR1 SSHAT and CDR2 FNYEAQ (reference sequence). The CDR3 has 14 residues. The CDR3 loop is CASSTGTGGNEQFF. The DNA for the CDR3 is TGTGCCAGCAGCACCGGGACAGGGGGCAATGAGCAGTTCTTC.

This clonotype was counted a few times. Possible read error: a much larger clone is one base away. The chain is built from TRBV6-1 and TRBJ2-1; possibly TRBD1 for D (6 bases). V was clipped by 7 bases and J by 9 bases, with 16 bases between them. The germline CDR1 and CDR2 sequences are MNHNS and SASEGT. The CDR3 covers 13 residues. DNA for the CDR3: TGTGCCAGCACCCCGTCAGGCAGGGGTGAGCAGTTCTTC. It translates to CASTPSGRGEQFF.

At least ten counts were recorded for this clonotype. The rearrangement uses TRBV27 and TRBJ1-1; D perhaps matches TRBD1 (6 bases). The CDR3 has 13 amino acids. Trimming took off 5 bases at V and 7 bases at J, with 14 bases between the two ends. From germline, CDR1 is MNHEY and CDR2 SMNVEV (reference sequence). The CDR3 region is CASSLPGGFEAFF. CDR3 nucleotide sequence: TGTGCCAGCAGTCTCCCCGGGGGCTTTGAAGCTTTCTTT.

The gene calls are TRBV5-6 and TRBJ2-1, with D hard to call. Judging by the DNA end, TRBJ2-5 fits better; the J call may be wrong. The CDR3 has 11 amino acids. Germline CDR1 SGHDT, CDR2 YYEEEE. CDR3 coding DNA: TGTGCCAGCAGCATCATGGAGACCCAGTACTTC. It translates to CASSIMETQYF.

V and J are TRBV7-9 and TRBJ2-1; unclear D gene. The DNA end lines up better with TRBJ2-7; the J call may be wrong. The CDR3 is made up of 13 amino acids. Germline V gives CDR1 SEHNR, CDR2 FQNEAQ (reference sequence). CDR3 coding DNA: TGTGCCAGCAGCTTATCGTACAGCTACGAGCAGTACTTC. Translation gives CASSLSYSYEQYF.

J is TRBJ2-5 and V is TRBV4-2; a possible D gene is TRBD1 (6 bases). The CDR3 length is 14 residues. Per germline, CDR1 LGHNA and CDR2 YNFKEQ. Trimming shortened V by 5 bases and J by 2 bases, and 12 bases separated the two germline ends. Written as DNA, the CDR3 is TGTGCCAGCAGCTACCAGGGGTGGCAAGAGACCCAGTACTTC. Protein product: CASSYQGWQETQYF.

This sequence joins TRBV6-1 and TRBJ2-5; D call uncertain. The J call may be incorrect, as the DNA end agrees better with TRBJ2-7. The CDR3 spans 16 residues. Per germline, CDR1 MNHNS and CDR2 SASEGT. CDR3 nucleotide sequence: TGTGCCAGCAGTGAAGCATGGGGTAGACTCGGCTACGAGCAGTACTTC. Translation gives CASSEAWGRLGYEQYF.

This clonotype was counted only a few times. The chain uses TRBV6-1 and TRBJ2-1; possible D gene TRBD2, 6 bases. The J call could be wrong; TRBJ2-7 is a better fit for the DNA end. Germline loops: CDR1 MNHNS, CDR2 SASEGT. This CDR3 spans 12 amino acids. CDR3 nucleotides: TGTGCCAGCAGTGGCCGCGGGGACGAGCAGTACTTC. Its translation is CASSGRGDEQYF.

In this sample, this clonotype is medium-sized (0.01 to 0.1%). The CDR3 here is CASSGGQGSLKETQYF. The CDR3 bases are TGTGCCAGCAGTGGGGGACAGGGTAGCCTAAAAGAGACCCAGTACTTC. The rearrangement uses TRBV6-1 and TRBJ2-5; 9 positions agree with TRBD1. Germline trimming cut 4 bases from V and 3 bases from J; bases unmatched to any gene: 9. This CDR3 comprises 16 residues. In germline, CDR1 is MNHNS, CDR2 SASEGT.

This clonotype showed up many times. The chain links TRBV6-1 to TRBJ2-3; D remains ambiguous. CDR1 MNHNS and CDR2 SASEGT come from the germline V gene. Between the trimmed V and J ends, which lost 6 bases and 1 base, there was a span of 14 bases. This CDR3 comprises 15 residues. This chain's CDR3 is CASSADPRGTDTQYF. The CDR3 coding sequence is TGTGCCAGCAGCGCTGATCCCCGGGGCACAGATACGCAGTATTTT.

The J gene is TRBJ2-3, the V gene TRBV6-1, with TRBD1 as a possible D gene (6 bases). Matching the DNA end better, TRBJ2-7 makes the J call doubtful. Germline CDR1 reads MNHNS; CDR2 reads SASEGT. There are 16 residues in the CDR3. The CDR3 DNA is TGTGCCAGCAGTGAAGCCGGGGCAGGGGACGGAGAGACGCAGTACTTC. Translating gives CASSEAGAGDGETQYF.